The entry that follows covers one T cell receptor (beta chain) sequence. This record belongs to a study of control samples from healthy donors and cancer patients. Using immunoSEQ multiplex PCR, the repertoire was profiled, and TCRdb retains in-frame clones only, with some absent. Of 150,000 or so clones in the sample, more than 80% were seen once. This CDR3 has 13 amino acids. The V gene lost 2 bases and the J gene lost 2 bases, with 6 bases spanning the gap. The germline gives CDR1 ENHRY, CDR2 SYGVKD. This clonotype was obtained from a man aged 18 to 29 in good health. The V call is TRBV10-3, the J call TRBJ2-5, with unresolved D. Sequencing input: blood. The CDR3 reads CAISEALQETQYF. The CDR3 nucleotides are TGTGCCATCAGTGAGGCCCTTCAAGAGACCCAGTACTTC.